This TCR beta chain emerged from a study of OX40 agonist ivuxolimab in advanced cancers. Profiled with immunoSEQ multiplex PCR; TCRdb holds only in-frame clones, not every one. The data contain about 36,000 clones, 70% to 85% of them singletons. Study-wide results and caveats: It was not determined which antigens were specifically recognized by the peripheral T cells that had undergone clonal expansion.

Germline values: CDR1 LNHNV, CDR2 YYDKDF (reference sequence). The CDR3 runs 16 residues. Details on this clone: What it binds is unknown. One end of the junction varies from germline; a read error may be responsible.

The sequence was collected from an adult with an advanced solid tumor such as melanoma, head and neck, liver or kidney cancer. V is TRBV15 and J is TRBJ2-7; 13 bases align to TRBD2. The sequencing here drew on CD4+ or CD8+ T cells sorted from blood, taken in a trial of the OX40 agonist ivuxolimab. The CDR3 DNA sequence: TGTGCCACCAGCTCCGTTGGACTAGCGGGGGCAATACTAACCGACTTC. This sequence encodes CATSSVGLAGAILTDF.